This T cell receptor (beta chain) was found in a study of blood T cell repertoires in COVID-19. Per the original methods: Reference gene primer amplification yielded estimated nucleated cell counts. Here immunoSEQ multiplex PCR was the method, and the copy in TCRdb shows in-frame clones only, minus some. V and J calls and clone size are copied from that table; D and trimming were computed from the DNA. The table lists 150,000 to 200,000 clones, approximately 90% of them singletons. V gave up 1 base and J gave up 0 bases; unmatched junction bases: 3. From germline, CDR1 is KGHSH and CDR2 LQKENI. The CDR3 runs 16 residues.

Sequenced material: peripheral blood. The rearrangement joins TRBV18 to TRBJ1-3; 7 bases match TRBD1. The sequence was obtained from a man aged 50-60 years who had recovered from COVID-19. CDR3 coding DNA: TGTGCCAGCTCACCACAACAGGGGAGCTCTGGAAACACCATATATTTT. It translates to CASSPQQGSSGNTIYF. Supplemented by reference TRBV18 and TRBJ1-3, the full variable domain reads NAGVMQNPRHLVRRRGQEARLRCSPMKGHSHVYWYRQLPEEGLKFMVYLQKENIIDESGMPKERFSAEFPKEGPSILRIQQVVRGDSAAYFCASSPQQGSSGNTIYFGEGSWLTVV.